Presented here are 11 T cell receptor beta chains from one specimen sequenced in a study of Graves' ophthalmopathy and Graves' hyperthyroidism (dated by TCRdb to 2016 to 2019). TCRdb shows the sequencer as Illumina HiSeq 2000. TCR beta CDR3 regions were amplified from RNA transcripts for repertoire sequencing. The first round of RT-PCR was done with HTBI primers and the Qiagen OneStep RT-PCR kit, and was followed by a second round of multiplex PCR, then size selection and purification. TCRdb took the public reads, trimmed them with fastp at Q25, ran MiXCR for clone calling and kept in-frame beta chains. Duplicate CDR3 protein sequences are folded into a single record with the most common DNA and genes. Counted in this sample were around 470,000 distinct CDR3 sequences; around 14% of them appeared once. The ten largest account for 9.5% to 10% of the sample. The sequenced sample was blood. The receptors stem from a woman aged 30 to 39 with Graves' ophthalmopathy. Donor details come from another sample of the same person, matched by shared clones.

This clonotype was seen ten or more times. The chain recombines TRBV7-6 with TRBJ2-5; TRBD1 might be the D (5 bases). V lost 2 bases and J 5 bases, leaving 15 bases between the germline ends. Germline V gene data show CDR1 as SGHVS and CDR2 as FNYEAQ. CDR3 length: 15 amino acids. The CDR3 reads CASSLRRTRAETQYF. CDR3 coding DNA: TGTGCCAGCAGCTTAAGAAGGACACGGGCCGAGACCCAGTACTTC.

This clonotype appeared many times. The chain has TRBV27 and TRBJ1-5, with D possibly matching TRBD1 (5 bases). Trimming removed 5 bases from V and 0 bases from J, with 8 bases in between. CDR3 length: 14 amino acids. Germline CDR1 is MNHEY and CDR2 is SMNVEV (reference sequence). The CDR3 protein is CASSTGYSNQPQHF. The CDR3 nucleotides read TGTGCCAGCAGTACAGGATATAGCAATCAGCCCCAGCATTTT.

V and J are TRBV27 and TRBJ1-1, with TRBD1 as a possible D gene (6 bases). Trimming removed 3 bases from V and 8 bases from J, with 16 bases in between. The CDR3 spans 14 residues. In germline, CDR1 is MNHEY, CDR2 SMNVEV (reference sequence). The DNA of the CDR3 is TGTGCCAGCAGTTTCCTCTCCGCGGGGGCGGAAGCTTTCTTT. As protein: CASSFLSAGAEAFF.

This clonotype was detected a few times. This chain connects TRBV6-2 or TRBV6-3 to TRBJ2-7, with TRBD2 matching 11 bases. V gave up 0 bases and J gave up 0 bases; unmatched junction bases: 10. CDR1 MNHEY and CDR2 SVGEGT come from the germline V gene. The CDR3 sequence is 19 residues long. The CDR3 DNA is TGTGCCAGCAGTTACTCGAAAACCGGGACTAGCGGCCACTCCTACGAGCAGTACTTC. Encoded protein: CASSYSKTGTSGHSYEQYF.

At least ten counts were recorded for this clonotype. This rearrangement joins TRBV20-1 to TRBJ1-6, with unresolved D. The CDR3 consists of 16 residues. In germline, CDR1 is DFQATT, CDR2 SNEGSKA (reference sequence). V shed 0 bases and J shed 5 bases, with 14 bases lying between them. CDR3 loop: CSARDFADGDNSPLHF. The CDR3 DNA sequence: TGCAGTGCTAGAGATTTCGCGGACGGAGATAATTCACCCCTCCACTTT.

This clonotype was counted at least ten times. The chain joins TRBV29-1 to TRBJ2-7; D possibly uses TRBD1 or TRBD2 (5 bases each). Germline-derived CDR1 and CDR2 are SQVTM and ANQGSEA. Between the trimmed V and J ends, which lost 6 bases and 3 bases, there was a span of 9 bases. The CDR3 spans 11 residues. The CDR3 spells CSVGDLYEQYF. The CDR3 DNA follows: TGCAGCGTCGGGGACCTCTACGAGCAGTACTTC.

This clonotype was picked up many times. The V and J genes are TRBV6-1 and TRBJ2-7; 8 positions match TRBD2. This CDR3 comprises 14 residues. Germline lookup yields CDR1 MNHNS and CDR2 SASEGT. V gave up 6 bases and J gave up 4 bases; unmatched junction bases: 8. The CDR3, as DNA: TGTGCCAGCAGACCGCCGGGAGGGTTATACGAGCAGTACTTC. Translating it yields CASRPPGGLYEQYF.

This clonotype was found many times. The chain combines TRBV19 with TRBJ1-1, with TRBD1 identical over 7 bases. Germline V lookup: CDR1 LNHDA, CDR2 SQIVND (reference sequence). There are 14 residues in the CDR3. The V and J ends lost 5 bases and 5 bases, in that order; junction bases with no gene match: 8. The DNA for the CDR3 is TGTGCCAGTAGTCCTACAGGGGTTAGGACTGAAGCTTTCTTT. It yields the protein CASSPTGVRTEAFF.

The rearrangement uses TRBV27 and TRBJ1-2; D perhaps matches TRBD1 (6 bases). This CDR3 has 14 residues. The germline CDR1 and CDR2 sequences are MNHEY and SMNVEV (reference sequence). The V gene lost 4 bases and the J gene lost 8 bases, with 17 bases spanning the gap. CDR3 protein: CASSSGVKSGGYTF. The DNA for the CDR3 is TGTGCCAGCAGTTCAGGGGTGAAATCTGGGGGCTACACCTTC.

This clonotype was observed many times. This chain joins TRBV12-3 or TRBV12-4 and TRBJ2-5; TRBD1 matches at 7 bases. The CDR3 sequence is 14 residues long. V trimming: 7 bases; J trimming: 4 bases; junction bases outside the gene matches: 9. The CDR3, as DNA: TGTGCCAGCACCATAAACAGGGGTCTAGAGACCCAGTACTTC. It translates to CASTINRGLETQYF.

This clonotype has ten or more counts. This chain connects TRBV6-5 to TRBJ2-2; D is ambiguous. Germline V gene sequence: CDR1 MNHEY, CDR2 SVGAGI. This CDR3 has 15 amino acids. V was cut by 2 bases and J by 7 bases, with 14 bases left in between. The CDR3 region is CASSYPIRSGGELFF. The CDR3 coding sequence is TGTGCCAGCAGTTACCCGATCCGGTCAGGCGGGGAGCTGTTTTTT.